This passage covers 12 T cell receptor beta chains from one sample sequenced in a study of blood T cell repertoires in COVID-19. Only in-frame clones appear in the TCRdb table, and some are missing; sequencing was by immunoSEQ multiplex PCR. The table has some 74,000 clones, approximately 83% seen once. The sample consisted of peripheral blood. Receptor source: an elderly man with acute or convalescent COVID-19.

The chain combines TRBV19 with TRBJ2-7; TRBD2 matches 7 bases. V lost 5 bases and J lost 4; bases outside the gene matches: 11. The CDR3 spans 15 residues. Germline loops: CDR1 LNHDA, CDR2 SQIVND (reference sequence). CDR3 residues: CASSDQRGREYEQYF. The CDR3 DNA reads as TGTGCCAGTAGTGACCAGCGCGGGAGAGAATACGAGCAGTACTTC.

Concerning this clone: At one end the junction does not follow the germline gene, possibly because of a read error. Other DNA sequences in the sample encode the same CDR3. The rearrangement uses TRBV18 and TRBJ1-5, with D maybe TRBD1 (5 bases). CDR1 is KGHSH and CDR2 is LQKENI in the germline V gene. This CDR3 comprises 15 residues. The CDR3 is CASSQRQNSNQPQHF. The CDR3 region has the DNA TGTGCCAGCTCACAAAGACAGAATAGCAATCAGCCCCAACATTTT.

The chain employs TRBV6-2 or TRBV6-3 and TRBJ2-1, with TRBD1 as a possible D gene (6 bases). Germline V gene sequence: CDR1 MNHEY, CDR2 SVGEGT. This CDR3 region has 16 residues. V shed 0 bases and J shed 1 base, with 10 bases lying between them. Written as DNA, the CDR3 is TGTGCCAGCAGTTACTCGATGACAGGTTCCTACAATGAGCAGTTCTTC. Encoded protein: CASSYSMTGSYNEQFF.

The chain uses TRBV7-2 and TRBJ2-7, with TRBD2 matching over 11 bases. The CDR3 consists of 16 residues. Trimming took 2 bases from V and 6 from J; bases not matched to a gene: 9. Germline CDR1 reads SGHTA; CDR2 reads FQGNSA. Here the CDR3 reads CASSLSSGLAGGEQYF. CDR3 nucleotide sequence: TGTGCCAGCAGCTTATCCTCGGGGCTAGCGGGAGGCGAGCAGTACTTC.

CDR3 in amino acids: CASSPGTSTDTQYF. CDR3 coding DNA: TGTGCCAGCAGCCCCGGGACATCCACAGATACGCAGTATTTT. V is TRBV5-4 and J is TRBJ2-3, with D possibly TRBD1 on 6 matching bases. Per the germline V gene, CDR1 is SGHNT and CDR2 is YYREEE (reference sequence). The CDR3 covers 14 residues. With 4 bases removed from V and 2 bases from J, the gap between germline ends came to 11 bases. The whole variable domain, filled in from reference TRBV5-4 and TRBJ2-3, reads ETGVTQSPTHLIKTRGQQVTLRCSSQSGHNTVSWYQQALGQGPQFIFQYYREEENGRGNFPPRFSGLQFPNYSSELNVNALELDDSALYLCASSPGTSTDTQYFGPGTRLTVL.

The chain is built from TRBV29-1 and TRBJ2-3, with 9 nucleotides matching TRBD1. The V gene's germline CDR1 is SQVTM and CDR2 ANQGSEA. J was trimmed by 0 bases and V by 7 bases; bases with no gene match: 8. The CDR3 runs 15 residues. CDR3 sequence (DNA): TGCAGCGCGCTACAGGGGGCATCTAGCACAGATACGCAGTATTTT. Encoded protein: CSALQGASSTDTQYF.

This chain uses TRBV18 with TRBJ1-6; 9 bases fit TRBD1. V gave up 3 bases and J gave up 8 bases; unmatched junction bases: 5. The CDR3 totals 15 residues. Germline CDR1 reads KGHSH; CDR2 reads LQKENI. The CDR3 loop reads CASSPDRGLDSPLHF. In DNA, the CDR3 is TGTGCCAGCTCACCCGACAGGGGGTTAGATTCACCCCTCCACTTT.

The CDR3 loop reads CASSLQGSNEKLFF. In DNA form, the CDR3 reads TGCGCCAGCAGCCTACAGGGGAGTAATGAAAAACTGTTTTTT. This chain joins TRBV5-1 and TRBJ1-4; 7 positions agree with TRBD1. The CDR3 runs 14 residues. Germline-derived CDR1 and CDR2 are SGHRS and YFSETQ. Unmatched junction bases numbered 4, after V lost 4 bases and J lost 4 bases.

V is TRBV24-1 and J is TRBJ2-5; 10 bases fit TRBD1. Germline V lookup: CDR1 KGHDR, CDR2 SFDVKD. Trimming removed 3 bases from V and 5 bases from J; junction bases left unmatched: 8. This CDR3 contains 16 residues. CDR3 bases: TGTGCCACCAGTGATCCCGGGACAGGGGTGAGGGAGACCCAGTACTTC. It yields the protein CATSDPGTGVRETQYF.

V and J are TRBV10-3 and TRBJ1-2; the match to TRBD1 covers 10 bases. Trimming cost V 1 base and J 6 bases; bases outside gene matches: 5. CDR3 length: 15 residues. Germline CDR1 and CDR2: ENHRY and SYGVKD. The CDR3 nucleotides are TGTGCCATCAGTGAGTTCGGGACAGGGGTTGATGGCTACACCTTC. This translates into CAISEFGTGVDGYTF.

The sample holds a few counts of this clone. V and J are TRBV4-3 and TRBJ2-7, with 7 bases fitting TRBD2. V shed 0 bases and J 4 bases; nucleotides not matched to a gene: 6. Looked up from germline, CDR1 is LGHNA and CDR2 is YSLEER. The CDR3 spans 15 residues. The CDR3 nucleotides are TGCGCCAGCAGCCAAGATATGCGGGAGCGGTACGAGCAGTACTTC. Translated, it gives CASSQDMRERYEQYF.

The J gene is TRBJ1-6, the V gene TRBV19; D unresolved. V lost 5 bases and J 10 bases, leaving 18 bases between the germline ends. The germline V gene encodes CDR1 LNHDA and CDR2 SQIVND (reference sequence). The CDR3 length is 15 residues. The CDR3, as DNA: TGTGCCAGTAGTGCCTTGGAGGGAGGTGAATCACCCCTCCACTTT. This translates into CASSALEGGESPLHF.